A single sample is the source of the 19 T cell receptor beta chains below, sequenced in a study of beta chain features in type 1 diabetes. Reverse transcribing all isolated RNA meant expressed TCRB transcripts were sequenced. The assay was immunoSEQ multiplex PCR, and TCRdb's table has in-frame clones only and misses some. The data hold 680,000 or so clones, with less than 20% observed a single time. Specimen: naive CD4+ T cells from blood. These receptors originate from a man younger than 30 in good health.

This clone has a single count. The chain has TRBV4-2 and TRBJ2-1, with 10 bases matching TRBD2. Unmatched junction bases numbered 7, after V lost 0 bases and J lost 5 bases. This CDR3 contains 17 residues. Germline CDR1 LGHNA, CDR2 YNFKEQ. Here the CDR3 reads CASSQDAPSGSNNEQFF. The CDR3 coding sequence is TGTGCCAGCAGCCAAGATGCTCCTAGCGGGAGTAACAATGAGCAGTTCTTC.

Only a few counts were recorded for this clone. The genes are TRBV5-1 and TRBJ2-1; the D gene is possibly TRBD1 (6 bases). Germline CDR1 reads SGHRS; CDR2 reads YFSETQ. The V end lost 1 base, the J end lost 6 bases, and 14 bases lay between the germline ends. There are 15 residues in the CDR3. The CDR3 sequence is CASSLIQGKFNEQFF. The CDR3, as DNA: TGCGCCAGCAGCTTGATACAGGGAAAGTTCAATGAGCAGTTCTTC.

This clone was counted a few times. The chain uses TRBV6-5 and TRBJ2-5; D remains unclear. The germline CDR1 and CDR2 sequences are MNHEY and SVGAGI. V was trimmed by 4 bases and J by 3 bases, leaving 6 bases between them. There are 12 residues in the CDR3. For the CDR3, the DNA is TGTGCCAGCAGTTTAGGAGAAGAGACCCAGTACTTC. Translating gives CASSLGEETQYF.

This clone was observed a few times. The genes are TRBV7-9 and TRBJ1-2, with D possibly matching TRBD1 (5 bases). Trimming took 1 base from V and 8 from J, leaving 17 bases between them. The CDR3 length is 15 residues. The germline gives CDR1 SEHNR, CDR2 FQNEAQ (reference sequence). The CDR3 nucleotides are TGTGCCAGCAGCTTAGAGGGCCCAGGGAACGGCGGCTACACCTTC. It is translated as CASSLEGPGNGGYTF. The whole variable domain, filled in from reference TRBV7-9 and TRBJ1-2, reads DTGVSQNPRHKITKRGQNVTFRCDPISEHNRLYWYRQTLGQGPEFLTYFQNEAQLEKSRLLSDRFSAERPKGSFSTLEIQRTEQGDSAMYLCASSLEGPGNGGYTFGSGTRLTVV.

This chain uses TRBV2 with TRBJ2-7, with 13 bases aligning to TRBD2. CDR3 length: 15 residues. The V and J ends lost 6 bases and 3 bases, in that order; junction bases with no gene match: 5. Looked up from germline, CDR1 is SNHLY and CDR2 is FYNNEI. CDR3 residues: CASRVLAGGIYEQYF. The CDR3 DNA reads as TGTGCCAGCAGGGTACTAGCGGGGGGGATCTACGAGCAGTACTTC.

This clone has only a few counts. This CDR3 reads CASSPWRGRDNEQFF. The CDR3 bases are TGTGCCAGCAGCCCTTGGCGGGGCCGCGACAATGAGCAGTTCTTC. The gene calls are TRBV7-3 and TRBJ2-1; D possibly corresponds to TRBD2 (6 bases). Germline lookup yields CDR1 SGHTA and CDR2 FQGTGA. The CDR3 loop spans 15 amino acids. V dropped 5 bases and J dropped 5 bases, with 16 bases sitting between them.

This clone has more than one count but fewer than ten. Other nucleotide sequences in the sample specify the same CDR3. V usage is TRBV15 and J usage is TRBJ2-7; TRBD1 is a possible D gene (6 bases). The CDR3 consists of 13 residues. The germline V gene encodes CDR1 LNHNV and CDR2 YYDKDF (reference sequence). Trimming cost V 0 bases and J 3 bases, with 6 bases left between them. The CDR3 is CATSRDRGYEQYF. CDR3 DNA sequence: TGTGCCACCAGCAGAGACAGGGGCTACGAGCAGTACTTC.

This clone was counted only a few times. The CDR3 coding sequence is TGCGCCAGCAGCCGATATGGGACAGGGGGAGGTAAAGGCAACGAGCAGTACTTC. As protein: CASSRYGTGGGKGNEQYF. The chain is built from TRBV4-3 and TRBJ2-7; TRBD1 agrees at 11 bases. The ends lost 4 bases at V and 5 bases at J; junction bases unmatched: 16. The length of the CDR3 is 18 residues. In germline, CDR1 is LGHNA, CDR2 YSLEER.

The chain links TRBV29-1 to TRBJ1-2; D is ambiguous. Germline V gene lookup returns CDR1 SQVTM and CDR2 ANQGSEA. This CDR3 is built from 13 residues. The germline V and J ends were trimmed by 7 bases and 0 bases, with 12 bases remaining between them. Here the CDR3 DNA reads TGCAGCGGGGTCCGGTTAGCTAACTATGGCTACACCTTC. Translated, it gives CSGVRLANYGYTF. Combining the CDR3 with reference TRBV29-1 and TRBJ1-2 gives the whole variable domain SAVISQKPSRDICQRGTSLTIQCQVDSQVTMMFWYRQQPGQSLTLIATANQGSEATYESGFVIDKFPISRPNLTFSTLTVSNMSPEDSSIYLCSGVRLANYGYTFGSGTRLTVV.

This clone turned up a few times. This chain links TRBV25-1 with TRBJ1-5; D remains unclear. Trimming cost V 4 bases and J 6 bases, with 13 bases left between them. The CDR3 runs 14 residues. CDR1 and CDR2 (germline): MGHDK, SYGVNS. CDR3 sequence (DNA): TGTGCCAGCAGTGCGCCAGGCCCAATTCAGCCCCAGCATTTT. Its translation: CASSAPGPIQPQHF.

The V gene is TRBV25-1, the J gene TRBJ1-2; D is unclear. The germline V gene has CDR1 MGHDK and CDR2 SYGVNS. The CDR3 is 14 amino acids. V lost 1 base, J lost 2 bases, and 8 bases lay in between. The CDR3 loop reads CASSEFGSNYGYTF. The CDR3 DNA follows: TGTGCCAGCAGTGAATTCGGCAGCAACTATGGCTACACCTTC.

The chain employs TRBV6-5 and TRBJ1-2; maybe TRBD1 (5 bases). The CDR3 runs 12 residues. Trimming pared 5 bases from V and 10 bases from J, leaving 14 bases between. CDR1 and CDR2 (germline): MNHEY, SVGAGI. CDR3 DNA sequence: TGTGCCAGCAGTGAAGCGACAGAAGCCTACACCTTC. Translation gives CASSEATEAYTF.

This sequence joins TRBV19 and TRBJ2-7; maybe TRBD1 (5 bases). Germline V gene lookup returns CDR1 LNHDA and CDR2 SQIVND (reference sequence). The length of the CDR3 is 12 residues. V was cut by 4 bases and J by 4 bases, with 8 bases left in between. In nucleotides, the CDR3 is TGTGCCAGTAGTAAGGGGTCGTACGAGCAGTACTTC. Translation gives CASSKGSYEQYF.

This clone was found a few times. This rearrangement joins TRBV5-4 to TRBJ2-2; perhaps TRBD2 as D (6 bases). Germline CDR1 is SGHNT and CDR2 is YYREEE (reference sequence). V lost 6 bases to trimming and J lost 5 bases, with 11 bases between them. CDR3 length: 13 residues. The CDR3 is CASTPAGTGELFF. CDR3 nucleotide sequence: TGTGCCAGCACCCCCGCGGGAACCGGGGAGCTGTTTTTT.

This chain links TRBV19 with TRBJ1-5; D gene ambiguous. Germline V gives CDR1 LNHDA, CDR2 SQIVND (reference sequence). Trimming stripped 1 base from V and 1 base from J, with 11 bases between. The CDR3 loop spans 16 amino acids. The CDR3: CASSIGTQRSNQPQHF. The CDR3 nucleotides are TGTGCCAGTAGTATAGGGACGCAAAGGAGCAATCAGCCCCAGCATTTT.

The chain uses TRBV7-2 and TRBJ1-1; D uncertain. CDR3 length: 15 amino acids. The V and J ends lost 5 bases and 1 base respectively, with 14 bases between them. Germline V lookup: CDR1 SGHTA, CDR2 FQGNSA. In DNA, the CDR3 is TGTGCCAGCAGCGGCTCCGGGATCAAGAACACTGAAGCTTTCTTT. Its protein is CASSGSGIKNTEAFF.

V usage is TRBV9 and J usage is TRBJ1-2, with no clear D. Looked up from germline, CDR1 is SGDLS and CDR2 is YYNGEE. The V end was cut by 0 bases, the J end by 2 bases, with 8 bases between. This CDR3 region has 14 residues. CDR3 nucleotide sequence: TGTGCCAGCAGCGTAGGTCCTGGGAACTATGGCTACACCTTC. Translated: CASSVGPGNYGYTF.

The chain uses TRBV7-9 and TRBJ2-2, with a tentative D call TRBD2 (6 bases). V dropped 5 bases and J dropped 6 bases, with 10 bases sitting between them. Germline CDR1 reads SEHNR; CDR2 reads FQNEAQ (reference sequence). CDR3 length: 13 residues. The CDR3 reads CASSPREAGELFF. CDR3 in DNA: TGTGCCAGCAGCCCCAGGGAGGCCGGGGAGCTGTTTTTT.

This clone has just a few counts. This chain joins TRBV6-5 and TRBJ2-7; 12 bases line up with TRBD2. CDR3 length: 15 residues. V lost 6 bases, J lost 4 bases, and 7 bases stayed unmatched. Per germline, CDR1 MNHEY and CDR2 SVGAGI. DNA for the CDR3: TGTGCCAGCAGCGACCTAGCGGGAGGGCCTTACGAGCAGTACTTC. This translates into CASSDLAGGPYEQYF.